The 29 T cell receptor beta chains in this list originate from one sample, sequenced in a study of identical twins listed by TCRdb under 2016. The library came from 5' RACE. Sequencing was performed on an Illumina HiSeq 2000. Using fastp trimming at Q25 and MiXCR clonotype assembly, TCRdb reanalyzed the public sequencing data and kept in-frame beta chains. Rows with a matching CDR3 protein are joined into one entry that keeps the most common DNA and genes. This sample lists 500,000 to 550,000 distinct CDR3 sequences; around 24% were detected once. Clones ranked in the top ten supply approximately 0.48% of the sample. These sequences were also reported in another study, on yellow fever vaccine responses in identical twins.

Sequencing used CD4+ T cells sorted from blood. The receptors originated from a woman between 18 and 30 years old in good health.

This chain connects TRBV3-1 to TRBJ2-3; tentative D call: TRBD2 (6 bases). The ends were cut back, 4 bases at V and 0 bases at J, with 17 bases in the middle. The CDR3 sequence is 17 residues long. Germline V gives CDR1 LGHDT, CDR2 YNNKEL (reference sequence). CDR3 loop: CASSPVPSVASTDTQYF. CDR3 nucleotides: TGTGCCAGCAGCCCCGTCCCTAGCGTCGCTAGCACAGATACGCAGTATTTT.

This sequence joins TRBV12-3 or TRBV12-4 and TRBJ2-1; 10 positions agree with TRBD1. The length of the CDR3 is 13 residues. Trimming at V came to 3 bases and at J to 12 bases, leaving 5 bases not matched to a gene. The CDR3 region has the DNA TGTGCCAGCAGTTTGTTGAGGGACAGGGGGCAGTTCTTC. Translating it yields CASSLLRDRGQFF.

This sequence joins TRBV24-1 and TRBJ2-1; tentative D call: TRBD2 (5 bases). Trimming took off 4 bases at V and 0 bases at J, with 18 bases between the two ends. The CDR3 covers 18 residues. Germline lookup yields CDR1 KGHDR and CDR2 SFDVKD. The CDR3 DNA reads TGTGCCACCAGTGACCCCAACCCCGGACTCCGCTCCTACAATGAGCAGTTCTTC. It specifies CATSDPNPGLRSYNEQFF.

The genes are TRBV28 and TRBJ2-7; D remains ambiguous. This CDR3 contains 13 residues. V shed 4 bases and J shed 2 bases, with 9 bases lying between them. Germline values: CDR1 MDHEN, CDR2 SYDVKM. The CDR3 region has the DNA TGTGCCAGCAGTTATACCATTCCCTACGAGCAGTACTTC. Translation: CASSYTIPYEQYF.

V usage is TRBV12-3 or TRBV12-4 and J usage is TRBJ1-6; D is unclear. V shed 0 bases and J shed 6 bases, with 9 bases lying between them. The CDR3 extends over 15 amino acids. The DNA for the CDR3 is TGTGCCAGCAGTTTAGCGGGAGGAAGTAATTCACCCCTCCACTTT. Encoded protein: CASSLAGGSNSPLHF.

This clonotype was seen only a few times. CDR3 nucleotide sequence: TGTGCCACCAGTGACCGGACCGGGACTAGCGGCTACAATGAGCAGTTCTTC. It yields the protein CATSDRTGTSGYNEQFF. This chain connects TRBV24-1 to TRBJ2-1; 11 bases are shared with TRBD2. The CDR3 sequence is 17 residues long. V gave up 4 bases and J gave up 3 bases; unmatched junction bases: 7. CDR1 and CDR2 from the germline V gene are KGHDR and SFDVKD.

V usage is TRBV20-1 and J usage is TRBJ2-5; possible D gene TRBD1, 5 bases. The CDR3 totals 15 residues. V lost 6 bases and J 0 bases, leaving 17 bases between the germline ends. Germline CDR1 DFQATT, CDR2 SNEGSKA (reference sequence). The CDR3 reads CSATIPTAYQETQYF. The CDR3 DNA follows: TGCAGTGCCACCATCCCGACAGCGTACCAAGAGACCCAGTACTTC.

This clonotype was seen a handful of times. This chain joins TRBV12-3 or TRBV12-4 and TRBJ2-2, with 7 bases that match TRBD1. J was trimmed by 1 base and V by 6 bases; bases with no gene match: 2. The CDR3 is 14 residues long. The CDR3 spells CASRDRRNTGELFF. The CDR3 nucleotides read TGTGCCAGCAGGGACAGGAGGAACACCGGGGAGCTGTTTTTT.

The V gene is TRBV12-3 or TRBV12-4, the J gene TRBJ1-1; unclear D gene. V was shortened by 3 bases and J by 1 base, with 6 bases between the two germline ends. The CDR3 length is 13 residues. The CDR3 DNA reads TGTGCCAGCAGTTTTATGGGGAACACTGAAGCTTTCTTT. Protein: CASSFMGNTEAFF.

This clonotype turned up a few times. The rearrangement links TRBV7-6 to TRBJ2-1; 7 bases align to TRBD2. V was pared by 5 bases and J by 6 bases, with 10 bases of the junction left unmatched. This CDR3 contains 15 residues. The germline V gene encodes CDR1 SGHVS and CDR2 FNYEAQ. The chain's CDR3 is CASSRPLGGGNEQFF. The CDR3 bases are TGTGCCAGCAGCCGCCCCTTGGGGGGGGGCAATGAGCAGTTCTTC.

On this clonotype itself: Given a much more abundant clone one base away, this may be a read error. The limits of the CDR3 on the DNA are not certain, so only TCRdb's listed CDR3 is given. V gene TRBV12-3 or TRBV12-4 combines with J gene TRBJ2-7; the table calls TRBD1, which could not be checked here. The length of the CDR3 is 14 amino acids, counting both ends. This chain's CDR3 is CASSFGTGAYELYF.

The genes are TRBV9 and TRBJ2-3, with TRBD2 identical over 8 bases. CDR3 length equals 18 residues. In germline, CDR1 is SGDLS, CDR2 YYNGEE. After removal of 4 bases from V and 0 bases from J, the junction contained 13 bases not matched to a gene. The CDR3 region is CASSPDMSSGISTDTQYF. In DNA, the CDR3 is TGTGCCAGCAGCCCAGATATGAGTAGCGGGATCAGCACAGATACGCAGTATTTT.

The genes are TRBV20-1 and TRBJ2-3; 9 nucleotides line up with TRBD2. The germline V gene has CDR1 DFQATT and CDR2 SNEGSKA (reference sequence). This CDR3 comprises 16 residues. V was clipped by 3 bases and J by 4 bases; unmatched bases: 11. Here the CDR3 DNA reads TGCAGTGCTAGCCCCGTAAATAGCGGGAGCGCAGATACGCAGTATTTT. It codes for CSASPVNSGSADTQYF.

This clonotype was picked up a small number of times. The J gene is TRBJ2-2, the V gene TRBV12-3 or TRBV12-4; D ambiguous. V was trimmed by 6 bases and J by 3 bases, leaving 11 bases between them. This CDR3 region has 14 residues. The CDR3 loop reads CASRKSGDTGELFF. The CDR3 DNA sequence: TGTGCCAGCAGGAAAAGTGGGGACACCGGGGAGCTGTTTTTT.

This clonotype was observed a few times. The genes are TRBV5-1 and TRBJ2-2, with 8 bases lining up with TRBD2. The CDR3 contains 16 residues. Germline V gene sequence: CDR1 SGHRS, CDR2 YFSETQ. Trimming at V came to 0 bases and at J to 3 bases, leaving 4 bases not matched to a gene. Here the CDR3 reads CASSLAGGAHTGELFF. The CDR3 nucleotides are TGCGCCAGCAGCTTGGCGGGGGGGGCGCACACCGGGGAGCTGTTTTTT.

This clonotype was detected only a few times. The genes are TRBV3-1 and TRBJ2-3; D remains unclear. Germline CDR1 and CDR2: LGHDT and YNNKEL (reference sequence). V lost 0 bases and J lost 1, with 14 bases in between. The CDR3 spans 17 residues. The CDR3 DNA follows: TGTGCCAGCAGCCAAGAACTTGCGCAAAGGGGCACAGATACGCAGTATTTT. Translating it yields CASSQELAQRGTDTQYF.

Only a few counts were recorded for this clonotype. The chain has TRBV28 and TRBJ2-3; 12 nucleotides match TRBD1. Germline V gene lookup returns CDR1 MDHEN and CDR2 SYDVKM. This CDR3 contains 16 residues. V lost 5 bases, J lost 4 bases, and 7 bases stayed unmatched. CDR3 sequence: CASSDPGQGAADTQYF. CDR3 in DNA: TGTGCCAGCAGTGATCCGGGACAGGGGGCTGCAGATACGCAGTATTTT. The complete variable domain, with remaining parts taken from reference TRBV28 and TRBJ2-3, reads DVKVTQSSRYLVKRTGEKVFLECVQDMDHENMFWYRQDPGLGLRLIYFSYDVKMKEKGDIPEGYSVSREKKERFSLILESASTNQTSMYLCASSDPGQGAADTQYFGPGTRLTVL.

The chain couples TRBV2 to TRBJ2-4; D gene uncertain. The germline gives CDR1 SNHLY, CDR2 FYNNEI. V was cut by 7 bases and J by 0 bases, with 19 bases left in between. CDR3 length equals 17 residues. The CDR3 region is CASKDLNQQLAKNIQYF. The DNA of the CDR3 is TGTGCCAGCAAAGATCTAAACCAACAGCTAGCCAAAAACATTCAGTACTTC.

The chain joins TRBV20-1 to TRBJ2-3, with 7 bases lining up with TRBD2. The junction had 6 bases not matched to a gene; V was cut back by 8 bases and J by 1 base. Germline assignment: CDR1 DFQATT and CDR2 SNEGSKA (reference sequence). The CDR3 length is 13 residues. CDR3 in DNA: TGCAGTCCGGGGAGGGCGCGCACAGATACGCAGTATTTT. Its translation is CSPGRARTDTQYF.

This sequence joins TRBV20-1 and TRBJ2-3; a possible D gene is TRBD1 (7 bases). CDR1 and CDR2 (germline): DFQATT, SNEGSKA (reference sequence). The CDR3 covers 14 residues. The CDR3 bases are TGCAGGCCAGGGGGGAGAACAAGCACAGATACGCAGTATTTT. Translation: CRPGGRTSTDTQYF.

This clonotype was found many times. CDR3 sequence: CASNPSGVFYGYTF. CDR3 coding DNA: TGTGCCAGCAACCCAAGTGGCGTTTTCTATGGCTACACCTTC. The chain has TRBV6-1 and TRBJ1-2; D not resolved. The CDR3 contains 14 residues. V was trimmed by 7 bases and J by 4 bases, leaving 16 bases between them. The germline CDR1 and CDR2 sequences are MNHNS and SASEGT.

V is TRBV29-1 and J is TRBJ2-3, with D unresolved. V was cut by 2 bases and J by 0 bases, with 6 bases left in between. CDR3 size: 13 residues. The V gene's germline CDR1 is SQVTM and CDR2 ANQGSEA. As DNA, the CDR3 is TGCAGCGTTGAATACCGGAGCACAGATACGCAGTATTTT. Amino acids: CSVEYRSTDTQYF.

The chain joins TRBV6-1 to TRBJ2-3; TRBD1 matches at 10 bases. The germline V gene encodes CDR1 MNHNS and CDR2 SASEGT. V lost 7 bases to trimming and J lost 4 bases; unmatched junction nucleotides: 8. This CDR3 has 15 amino acids. The CDR3 reads CASTETGGQADTQYF. CDR3 nucleotide sequence: TGTGCCAGCACCGAGACAGGGGGCCAGGCAGATACGCAGTATTTT.

The chain has TRBV5-1 and TRBJ2-1; 12 bases are shared with TRBD2. Germline-derived CDR1 and CDR2 are SGHRS and YFSETQ. The V gene end was trimmed by 6 bases and the J gene end by 6 bases; junction bases not matched to a gene: 10. The CDR3 totals 16 residues. The CDR3 reads CASTSQTSGGLNEQFF. The CDR3 DNA follows: TGCGCCAGCACTTCCCAGACTAGCGGGGGACTCAATGAGCAGTTCTTC.

This clonotype was observed a few times. V is TRBV20-1 and J is TRBJ2-7; TRBD1 aligns across 7 bases. There are 15 residues in the CDR3. With V trimmed by 1 base and J by 3 bases, 9 bases remained unmatched. Germline lookup yields CDR1 DFQATT and CDR2 SNEGSKA (reference sequence). CDR3 nucleotide sequence: TGCAGTGCTAGAGTAGATGGGCGGACAGGCTACGAGCAGTACGTC. It is translated as CSARVDGRTGYEQYV.

This clonotype has more than one count but fewer than ten. This sequence joins TRBV5-1 and TRBJ1-1, with 12 nucleotides matching TRBD1. The V gene's germline CDR1 is SGHRS and CDR2 YFSETQ. Trimming cost V 5 bases and J 6 bases; bases outside gene matches: 26. CDR3 length: 21 residues. As DNA, the CDR3 is TGCGCCAGCAGTTATGGGCCGGGACAGGGGGCGCCCCGTCGACTAGTCGCTGAAGCTTTCTTT. This codes for CASSYGPGQGAPRRLVAEAFF. Full variable domain (outside the CDR3, taken from reference TRBV5-1 and TRBJ1-1): KAGVTQTPRYLIKTRGQQVTLSCSPISGHRSVSWYQQTPGQGLQFLFEYFSETQRNKGNFPGRFSGRQFSNSRSEMNVSTLELGDSALYLCASSYGPGQGAPRRLVAEAFFGQGTRLTVV.

This chain joins TRBV11-1 and TRBJ1-1, with 7 bases lining up with TRBD1. V gave up 6 bases and J gave up 4 bases; unmatched junction bases: 5. This CDR3 spans 13 amino acids. Germline CDR1 SGHAT, CDR2 FQDESV (reference sequence). CDR3 protein: CASRKRQGTEAFF. In DNA, the CDR3 is TGTGCCAGCAGAAAGCGACAGGGCACTGAAGCTTTCTTT.

The V gene is TRBV11-2, the J gene TRBJ2-5; 10 positions agree with TRBD2. Per germline, CDR1 SGHAT and CDR2 FQNNGV. Trimming at V came to 2 bases and at J to 2 bases, leaving 5 bases not matched to a gene. CDR3 length equals 16 residues. The CDR3 DNA reads TGTGCCAGCAGCTTATGGGGTAGCGGGAGGCAAGAGACCCAGTACTTC. Amino acid sequence: CASSLWGSGRQETQYF.

This clonotype has a handful of counts. V gene TRBV5-1 combines with J gene TRBJ2-1; weak D call: TRBD2 (6 bases). Per germline, CDR1 SGHRS and CDR2 YFSETQ. V lost 4 bases and J 5 bases, leaving 16 bases between the germline ends. This CDR3 is built from 15 residues. This chain's CDR3 is CASSRRDFRNNEQFF. The CDR3 nucleotides read TGCGCCAGCAGCCGCCGGGACTTTCGTAACAATGAGCAGTTCTTC.